The following is a TCR beta chain sequence with its context. Its specificity is not known. Germline loops: CDR1 SGHRS, CDR2 YFSETQ. This CDR3 is 17 amino acids long. The V and J ends lost 4 bases and 8 bases, in that order; junction bases with no gene match: 13. Individuals having autoimmune disease history or systemic immunosuppression were not enrolled. At baseline, cycle 4 day 1, and cycle 7 day 1, blood was sampled. Sequencing used immunoSEQ multiplex PCR; TCRdb keeps in-frame clones, though not all of them. This table has more than 35,000 clones, around 80% appearing once. These data are taken from a study of OX40 agonist ivuxolimab in advanced cancers. Study-level information: Ivuxolimab doses were 0.01, 0.1, 0.3, 1.5, 3 or 10 mg/kg every 2 weeks. Broader study findings: Clonal expansion among partial responders at 0.1-3.0 mg/kg ranked near the lowest.

The sequence came from an adult with an advanced solid tumor such as melanoma, head and neck, liver or kidney cancer. The chain couples TRBV5-1 to TRBJ2-1; TRBD2 matches 12 bases. Source: CD4+ or CD8+ T cells sorted from blood, taken in a trial of the OX40 agonist ivuxolimab. The DNA of the CDR3 is TGCGCCAGCAGCCCTGGGACTAGCGGGTTGGGAACCCATGAGCAGTTCTTC. This gives the protein CASSPGTSGLGTHEQFF.